This T cell receptor beta chain was identified during a study of CD8+ T cells in alopecia areata. Study-wide background: Treatment comprised oral tofacitinib, 5 to 10 mg twice daily, in treated patients.

RNA was isolated and reverse transcribed to cDNA, the sequencing template. Data came from immunoSEQ multiplex PCR; TCRdb stores just in-frame clones and leaves some out. Of under 250,000 clones listed, more than 55% are singletons. Noted treatment: oral pan-JAK inhibitor, 5-10 mg twice daily. As part of sample collection, lesional scalp punch biopsies and peripheral blood were taken from alopecia areata patients. Trimming left V 4 bases short and J 4 bases short, with 11 bases between. The germline gives CDR1 SGHTA, CDR2 FQGNSA. The CDR3 has 14 residues. The gene calls are TRBV7-2 and TRBJ1-5; D is perhaps TRBD1 (6 bases). Sequenced material: CD4+ T cells sorted from blood, taken at week 44, from a patient treated with tofacitinib. This receptor was obtained from a human donor with alopecia areata. The CDR3 nucleotides are TGTGCCAGCAGCTCAAGAGGGGGAAATCAGCCCCAGCATTTT. It translates to CASSSRGGNQPQHF.